Described below is a single T cell receptor beta chain sequence and its context. Its antigen is as yet unknown. Regarding time point: cycle 4 day 1 (C4D1), after about 6 weeks of nivolumab. Every single patient, without exception, relapsed after autologous stem cell transplantation, and brentuximab vedotin exposure varied. Magnetic negative selection served to purify CD4+ T cells out of PBMCs that had been thawed. Relapsed/refractory classical Hodgkin lymphoma patients had complete, partial or progressive responses. Sequencing was performed with immunoSEQ multiplex PCR; in TCRdb, only in-frame clones are kept and a portion is missing. The table shows about 4,800 clones, with 79% occurring only once. This record comes from a study of PD-1 blockade in classical Hodgkin lymphoma. Notes on the study in general: Whereas CD4+ TCR diversity had risen significantly by C4D1, CD8+ TCR diversity had not. Patients who began taking nivolumab under 1 year after ASCT were left out. Newly diagnosed patients and complete responders had comparable diversity at baseline.

V was trimmed by 10 bases and J by 5 bases, leaving 21 bases between them. CDR1 and CDR2 from the germline V gene are MNHEY and SMNVEV (reference sequence). The CDR3 runs to 14 residues. The chain is built from TRBV27 and TRBJ2-7; D possibly corresponds to TRBD2 (5 bases). This TCR was sampled from a human donor with classical Hodgkin lymphoma. This specimen consisted of CD4+ T cells from blood, obtained before the fourth cycle of nivolumab. The CDR3 spells CATRPLTGENEQYF. The CDR3 region has the DNA TGTGCCACCCGTCCGTTGACTGGGGAGAACGAGCAGTACTTC.